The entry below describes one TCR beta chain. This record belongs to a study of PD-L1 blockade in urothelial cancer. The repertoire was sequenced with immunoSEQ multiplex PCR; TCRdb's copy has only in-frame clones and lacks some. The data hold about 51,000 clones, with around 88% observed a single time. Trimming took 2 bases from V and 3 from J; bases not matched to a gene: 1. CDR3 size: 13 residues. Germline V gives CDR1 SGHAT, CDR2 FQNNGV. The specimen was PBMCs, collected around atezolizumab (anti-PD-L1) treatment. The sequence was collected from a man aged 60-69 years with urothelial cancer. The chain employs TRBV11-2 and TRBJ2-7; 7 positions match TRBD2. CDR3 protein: CASSLWGGYEQYF. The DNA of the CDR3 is TGTGCCAGCAGCTTATGGGGGGGCTACGAGCAGTACTTC.